This entry lists 8 T cell receptor beta chains sequenced from one sample in a study of blood T cells in healthy people across ages. A sample-barcoded 5' primer and a J-beta primer mix were used in a second PCR of roughly 7 to 11 cycles. One entry per CDR3 protein results from TCRdb running MiXCR on the 5' RACE reads. In the table there are over a million distinct CDR3 sequences, roughly 43% of which are singletons. Input material: blood. The origin of the receptors is a young woman in good health.

The chain combines TRBV12-3 or TRBV12-4 with TRBJ2-4, with 11 bases fitting TRBD2. The J call could be wrong; TRBJ2-7 is a better fit for the DNA end. The CDR3 is 18 amino acids. CDR3 in DNA: TGTGCCAGCAGTTTCGGTATTAGCGGGGGGGCCGGAGGTCGCGAGCAGTACTTC. Its translation: CASSFGISGGAGGREQYF.

The chain carries TRBV4-1 and TRBJ1-5; 9 bases agree with TRBD1. Trimming took 3 bases from V and 4 from J; bases not matched to a gene: 4. Germline loops: CDR1 MGHRA, CDR2 YSYEKL. The CDR3 contains 15 residues. The CDR3 reads CASSHRTGENQPQHF. In DNA, the CDR3 is TGCGCCAGCAGCCATCGGACAGGGGAAAATCAGCCCCAGCATTTT.

The chain is built from TRBV3-1 and TRBJ2-1; D is unresolved. The CDR3 is 13 residues long. The germline V gene encodes CDR1 LGHDT and CDR2 YNNKEL (reference sequence). Deletions cut 2 bases from V and 9 bases from J, with 11 bases between. CDR3 residues: CASSQLTSAEQFF. The CDR3 bases are TGTGCCAGCAGCCAACTAACCAGTGCTGAGCAGTTCTTC.

This chain uses TRBV18 with TRBJ1-1, with a tentative D call TRBD1 (6 bases). CDR1 and CDR2 from the germline V gene are KGHSH and LQKENI. V was shortened by 5 bases and J by 3 bases, with 13 bases between the two germline ends. This CDR3 has 14 residues. In DNA form, the CDR3 reads TGTGCCAGCTCAGGGACATGGAGGGACACTGAAGCTTTCTTT. Translated: CASSGTWRDTEAFF.

Concerning this clonotype itself: One base away lies a much larger clone, so this may be a sequencing read error. The chain links TRBV6-6 to TRBJ1-4, with TRBD1 as a possible D gene (6 bases). This CDR3 is built from 14 residues. Germline V lookup: CDR1 MNHNY, CDR2 SVGAGI (reference sequence). The ends were cut back, 6 bases at V and 5 bases at J, with 13 bases in the middle. The CDR3 coding sequence is TGTGCCAGCAGCCCCGGGACAAGGAATGAAAAACTGTTTTTT. Encoded protein: CASSPGTRNEKLFF.

The rearrangement joins TRBV6-6 to TRBJ1-2; D gene ambiguous. V was clipped by 2 bases and J by 4 bases, with 14 bases between them. Germline V CDR1 and CDR2: MNHNY, SVGAGI (reference sequence). The CDR3 loop spans 15 amino acids. CDR3: CASSYTKTDPYGYTF. Here the CDR3 DNA reads TGTGCCAGCAGTTACACCAAGACCGACCCCTATGGCTACACCTTC.

This clonotype was counted between two and nine times. One junction end does not reproduce the germline sequence, and a read error may be involved. V and J are TRBV7-2 and TRBJ2-3; 9 bases are a match to TRBD2. This CDR3 comprises 15 residues. From germline, CDR1 is SGHTA and CDR2 FQGNSA. This chain's CDR3 is CASSTRLAGTDTQYF. The CDR3 DNA is TGCGCCAGCAGCACCCGACTAGCGGGCACAGATACGCAGTATTTT.

This clonotype was seen a few times. The rearrangement links TRBV27 to TRBJ2-4; D may be TRBD2 (6 bases). The CDR3 has 15 residues. V lost 3 bases and J lost 2, with 11 bases in between. The germline V gene encodes CDR1 MNHEY and CDR2 SMNVEV (reference sequence). CDR3 nucleotides: TGTGCCAGCAGTTTGCGTGCGGGGCCCAAAAACATTCAGTACTTC. Amino acids: CASSLRAGPKNIQYF.